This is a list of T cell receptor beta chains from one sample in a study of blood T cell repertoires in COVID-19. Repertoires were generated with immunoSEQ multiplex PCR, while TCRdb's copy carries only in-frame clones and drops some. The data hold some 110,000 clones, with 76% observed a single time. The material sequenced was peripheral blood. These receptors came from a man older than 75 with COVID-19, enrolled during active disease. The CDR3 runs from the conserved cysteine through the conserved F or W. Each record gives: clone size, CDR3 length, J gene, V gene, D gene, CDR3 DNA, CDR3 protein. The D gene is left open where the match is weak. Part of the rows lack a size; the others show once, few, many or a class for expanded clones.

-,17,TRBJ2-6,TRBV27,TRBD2,TGTGCCAGCAGGGAGGTAGCGGGAGCTTCTGGGGCCAACGTCCTGACTTTC,CASREVAGASGANVLTF
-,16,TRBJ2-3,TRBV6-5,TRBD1,TGTGCCAGCAGTTATTTCGGGACAGCTAGCACAGATACGCAGTATTTT,CASSYFGTASTDTQYF
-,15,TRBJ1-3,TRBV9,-,TGTGCCAGCAGCGTAGAGGCGAGGCCTGGAAACACCATATATTTT,CASSVEARPGNTIYF
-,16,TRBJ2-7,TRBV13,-,TGTGCCAGCAGTCCTACCATTGCGACAGCCACCTACGAGCAGTACTTC,CASSPTIATATYEQYF
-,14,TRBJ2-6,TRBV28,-,TGTGCCAGCAGTTACGGCTCTGGGGCCAACGTCCTGACTTTC,CASSYGSGANVLTF
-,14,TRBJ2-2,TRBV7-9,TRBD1,TGTGCCAGCAGCAGGGGGCTTTTTCCCGGGGAGCTGTTTTTT,CASSRGLFPGELFF
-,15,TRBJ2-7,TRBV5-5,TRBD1,TGTGCCAGCAGCCACGGACAGGGGGGCTCCTACGAGCAGTACTTC,CASSHGQGGSYEQYF
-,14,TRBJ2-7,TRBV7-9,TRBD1,TGTGCCAGCAGCTTAGGGACAGGATACTACGAGCAGTACTTC,CASSLGTGYYEQYF
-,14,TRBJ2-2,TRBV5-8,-,TGTGCCAGCAGCGGGACTGTCTGGGACGGGGAGCTGTTTTTT,CASSGTVWDGELFF
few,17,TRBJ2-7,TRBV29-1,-,TGCAGCGTTGTGGGTATAAGGTCCAGCACGAACCCGGAGGAGCAGTACTTC,CSVVGIRSSTNPEEQYF
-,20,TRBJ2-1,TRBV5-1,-,TGCGCCAGCAGCTGGACCACGGACAGCCCAATAAGGGGCTCCTACAATGAGCAGTTCTTC,CASSWTTDSPIRGSYNEQFF
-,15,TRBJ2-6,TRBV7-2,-,TGTGCCAGCAGCTTAGACTTGGCTGGGGCCAACGTCCTGACTTTC,CASSLDLAGANVLTF
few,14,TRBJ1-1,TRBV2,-,TGTGCCAGCAGTGAGGACAGTCTGAACACTGAAGCTTTCTTT,CASSEDSLNTEAFF
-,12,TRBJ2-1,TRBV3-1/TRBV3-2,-,TGTGCCAGCAGCCAAAGGGGCTATGAGCAGTTCTTC,CASSQRGYEQFF
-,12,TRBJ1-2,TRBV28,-,TGTGCCAGCCGTGAGATAGGGGGTGGCTACACCTTC,CASREIGGGYTF
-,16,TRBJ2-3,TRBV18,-,TGTGCCAGCTCACCACCATCCGGGTACTACACAGATACGCAGTATTTT,CASSPPSGYYTDTQYF
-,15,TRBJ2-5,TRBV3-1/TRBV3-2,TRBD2,TGTGCCAGCAGCCCGAGCGGGAGGGAGGGTGAGACCCAGTACTTC,CASSPSGREGETQYF
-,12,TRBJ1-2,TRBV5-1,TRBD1,TGCGCCAGCAGCCCGGGACAGCATGGCTACACCTTC,CASSPGQHGYTF
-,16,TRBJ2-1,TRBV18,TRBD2,TGTGCCAGCAAAGGGCGGGGGATGGATGCCTACAATGAGCAGTTCTTC,CASKGRGMDAYNEQFF
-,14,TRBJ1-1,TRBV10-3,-,TGTGCCATCAGTTCCCGGGACACCCAGGCTGAAGCTTTCTTT,CAISSRDTQAEAFF
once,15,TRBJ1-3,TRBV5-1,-,TGCGCCAGCAGCTTGGACAGAAGCTCTGGAAACACCATATATTTT,CASSLDRSSGNTIYF
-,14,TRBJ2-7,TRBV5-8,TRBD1,TGTGCCAGCAGCTTGGGGAGACAGGGCCCCGAGCAGTACTTC,CASSLGRQGPEQYF
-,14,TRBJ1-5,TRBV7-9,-,TGTGCCAGCAGCACCCCTCACACAGCTCAGCCCCAGCATTTT,CASSTPHTAQPQHF
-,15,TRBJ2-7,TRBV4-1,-,TGCGCCAGCAGGCCTAGACTAGAGATCGCCTACGAGCAGTACTTC,CASRPRLEIAYEQYF
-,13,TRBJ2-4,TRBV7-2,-,TGTGCCAGCAGCTTAGTGGACGGGGGTTTTCAGTACTTC,CASSLVDGGFQYF
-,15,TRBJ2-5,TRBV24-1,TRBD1,TGTGCCACCAGTGATTTGATGGACAGGCAAGAGACCCAGTACTTC,CATSDLMDRQETQYF
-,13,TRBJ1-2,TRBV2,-,TGTGCCAGCCATCCCAGGGTTAACTATGGCTACACCTTC,CASHPRVNYGYTF
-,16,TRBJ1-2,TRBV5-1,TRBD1,TGCGCCAGCTCAAACCGGGACAGGGTGTCCAACTATGGCTACACCTTC,CASSNRDRVSNYGYTF
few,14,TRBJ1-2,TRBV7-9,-,TGTGCCAGCAGCAGACAGCGACTAGGGCTTGGCTACACCTTC,CASSRQRLGLGYTF
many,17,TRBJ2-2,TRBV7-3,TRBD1,TGTGCCAGCAGCTTTATCCGGACAGGGGGCGACACCGGGGAGCTGTTTTTT,CASSFIRTGGDTGELFF
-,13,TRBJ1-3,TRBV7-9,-,TGTGCCAGCAGGAGTTCCACTGGAAACACCATATATTTT,CASRSSTGNTIYF
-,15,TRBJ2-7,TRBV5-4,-,TGTGCCAGCAGCGTCCCGACAGGACCCTCCTACGAGCAGTACTTC,CASSVPTGPSYEQYF
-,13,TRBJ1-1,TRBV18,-,TGTGCCAGCTCACCAGGGCTGAACACTGAAGCTTTCTTT,CASSPGLNTEAFF
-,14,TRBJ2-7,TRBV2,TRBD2,TGTGCCAGCGTGCCGGCGGGGGGAGGGCGCGAGCAGTACTTC,CASVPAGGGREQYF
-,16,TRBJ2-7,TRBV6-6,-,TGTGCCAGCAGTTCCCCCAAGCTATCACAGTTCGGCGAGCAGTACTTC,CASSSPKLSQFGEQYF
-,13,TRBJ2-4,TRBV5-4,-,TGTGCCAGCAGCTTTAGGGGCACGAACATTCAGTACTTC,CASSFRGTNIQYF
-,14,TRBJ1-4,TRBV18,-,TGTGCCAGCTCACCAGGTGGGCCACCCGAAAAACTGTTTTTT,CASSPGGPPEKLFF
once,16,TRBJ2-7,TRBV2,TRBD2,TGTGCCAGCAGTGGACTAGCGGGAGATTGGGCCTACGAGCAGTACTTC,CASSGLAGDWAYEQYF
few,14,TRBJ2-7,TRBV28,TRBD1,TGTGCCAGCACTATGACAGGGGGTCAGTACGAGCAGTACTTC,CASTMTGGQYEQYF
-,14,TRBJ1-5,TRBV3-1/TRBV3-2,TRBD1,TGTGCCAGCAGCGACACAGGGGGGCTTCAGCCCCAGCATTTT,CASSDTGGLQPQHF
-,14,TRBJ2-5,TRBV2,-,TGTGCCAGCAGTGAGCAGGGTGGACAAGAGACCCAGTACTTC,CASSEQGGQETQYF
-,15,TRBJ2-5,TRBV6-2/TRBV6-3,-,TGTGCCAGCAGTTACGGGAGGTTTGGGCAAGAGACCCAGTACTTC,CASSYGRFGQETQYF
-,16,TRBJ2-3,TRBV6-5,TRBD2,TGTGCCAGCAGTTACGGTAGCGGGGGGAGCACAGATACGCAGTATTTT,CASSYGSGGSTDTQYF
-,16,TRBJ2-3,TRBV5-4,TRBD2,TGTGCCAGCAGCCAGAGACTAGCGGGAACGACAGATACGCAGTATTTT,CASSQRLAGTTDTQYF
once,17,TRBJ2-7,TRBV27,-,TGTGCCAGCAGTCCCTCCGGGTCTTCCTACGGGTCCTACGAGCAGTACTTC,CASSPSGSSYGSYEQYF
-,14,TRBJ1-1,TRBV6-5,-,TGTGCCAGCAAGTGGGGGGAGGCGAACACTGAAGCTTTCTTT,CASKWGEANTEAFF
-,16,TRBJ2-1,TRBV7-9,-,TGTGCCAGCAGCTTAGCGCGGCAGGGGCCATACAATGAGCAGTTCTTC,CASSLARQGPYNEQFF
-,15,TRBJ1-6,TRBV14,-,TGTGCCAGCAGCCACGGTCAGGGACTTAATTCACCCCTCCACTTT,CASSHGQGLNSPLHF
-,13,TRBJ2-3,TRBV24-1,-,TGTGCCACCAGTGATTTGGGGGGCGGTACGCAGTATTTT,CATSDLGGGTQYF
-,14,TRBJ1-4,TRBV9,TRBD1,TGTGCCAGCAGCGCGGACAGGGGTTTTGAAAAACTGTTTTTT,CASSADRGFEKLFF
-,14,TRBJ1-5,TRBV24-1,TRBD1,TGTGCCACCAGTGATCACAGGGGTTGGCAGCCCCAGCATTTT,CATSDHRGWQPQHF
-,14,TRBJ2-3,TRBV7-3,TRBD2,TGTGCCAGCAGCTTAGCGGGAGTGTTAGATACGCAGTATTTT,CASSLAGVLDTQYF
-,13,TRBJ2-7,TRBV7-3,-,TGTGCCAGCAGCCCCCAGGCGTCCGGCGAGCAGTACTTC,CASSPQASGEQYF